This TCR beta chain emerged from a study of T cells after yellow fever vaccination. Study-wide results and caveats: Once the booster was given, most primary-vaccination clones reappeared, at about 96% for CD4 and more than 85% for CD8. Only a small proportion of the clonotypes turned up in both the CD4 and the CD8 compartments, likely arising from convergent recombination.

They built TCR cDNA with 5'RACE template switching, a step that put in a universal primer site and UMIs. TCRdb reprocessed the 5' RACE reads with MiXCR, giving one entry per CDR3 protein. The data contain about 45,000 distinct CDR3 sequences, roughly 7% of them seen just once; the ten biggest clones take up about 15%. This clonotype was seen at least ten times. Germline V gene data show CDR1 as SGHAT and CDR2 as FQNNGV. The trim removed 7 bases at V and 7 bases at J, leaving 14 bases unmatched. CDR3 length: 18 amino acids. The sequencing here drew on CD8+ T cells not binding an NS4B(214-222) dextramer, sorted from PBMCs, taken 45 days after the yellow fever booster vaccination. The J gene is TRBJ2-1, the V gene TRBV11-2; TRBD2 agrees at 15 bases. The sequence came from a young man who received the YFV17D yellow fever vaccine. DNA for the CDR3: TGTGCCAGCAACCCGGGACTAGCGGGAGGTCCTTTTTGGAATGAGCAGTTCTTC. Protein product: CASNPGLAGGPFWNEQFF.